This paragraph reports one T cell receptor beta chain. This clonotype was seen repeatedly, ten times or more. What this receptor recognizes is not known. The junction departs from germline at one end; a sequencing error may be responsible. The data belong to a study of regulatory T cells in long-lasting Graves disease (dated by TCRdb to 2020 to 2023). In the study overall: Newly diagnosed Graves' disease patients had taken antithyroid drugs for less than 3 months. Persistent Graves' disease patients were compared with newly diagnosed Graves' disease patients by peripheral blood TCR sequencing and RNA sequencing. The study took place in China and was registered as a clinical trial. A total of around 35 samples underwent TCR sequencing, from about 13 patients with persistent Graves' disease and roughly 20 patients with newly diagnosed Graves' disease. Points the paper makes about the study in general: The authors noted that the small sample size was a limitation that may lower accuracy. Patients with persistent disease shared more public clonotypes (about 2,900) than newly diagnosed patients did (more than 900). Persistent disease showed preferential use of TRBV28, TRBJ1-2 and TRBJ2-5, whereas newly diagnosed disease favored TRBV20-1 and TRBJ2-1. The study examined only peripheral blood because the primary lesion, thyroid tissue, could not be accessed. Sequencing and analysis were restricted to the TCR beta chain. Persistent Graves' disease patients showed lower TCR Shannon entropy and fewer highly expanded clones than newly diagnosed patients, suggesting clonal expansion.

Libraries were built with multiplex PCR. The instrument was an Illumina HiSeq 4000. CDR3 regions were amplified by Arm-PCR with iRepertoire HTBI primers to construct TCR beta libraries. PCR products were gel purified before sequencing. The published analysis was carried out like this. Across samples, 60 to 75 TRBV and 12 to 15 TRBJ segments were identified and used for gene usage analysis of CDR3 amino acid clonotypes. COPE and FqMerger were used to merge the filtered high-quality paired reads into contigs. BLAST was used to align contigs to the IMGT TRBV, TRBD and TRBJ reference genes, and CDR3 was defined following IMGT. Any clonotype with a frequency above 0.1% was counted as a highly expanded clone. Shannon entropy was used to measure repertoire diversity, and the Gini coefficient was used to measure V-J evenness. Public clonotypes were defined as clonotypes shared by more than one individual. TCRdb itself trimmed the public reads at Q25 with fastp, ran MiXCR and retained productive beta chains. Identical CDR3 proteins give one entry, which carries the most common genes and DNA. TCRdb, not the authors, supplied the V and J calls. This sample gives 510,000 or so distinct CDR3 sequences in total; 9.5% to 15% of them show up just once. The top ten clonotypes cover around 10% of the sample.

There are 13 amino acids in the CDR3, from cysteine to phenylalanine inclusive. Of all the DNA, just the CDR3 is kept, 39 bases in frame from base 1. The germline V gene supplies CDR1 KGHDR and CDR2 SFDVKD. The time point label of this sample denotes: newly diagnosed GD, antithyroid drugs for less than 3 months. For both TCR sequencing and RNA sequencing, RNA was extracted from PBMCs using TRIzol. The diagnosis of Graves' disease followed American Thyroid Association guidelines. Recruitment of patients was carried out at an endocrinology department in Xi'an, China. From each patient, roughly 9 milliliters of peripheral blood was collected into an EDTA anticoagulant tube. Ficoll Paque Plus density gradient separation was used to isolate PBMCs, and no further T cell sorting was done. An Agilent 2100 Bioanalyzer and agarose gel were used to check RNA quality, while a NanoDrop 2000 measured RNA concentration.

The data also belong to a second study, concerning T cells in Graves' hyperthyroidism and ophthalmopathy. From that second study: Stable Graves' hyperthyroidism was defined as no progression to ophthalmopathy during 18 months of follow-up. Hyperthyroidism patients were newly diagnosed, with disease duration under 2 months, and aged 18 to 65 years. The study excluded patients with uncontrolled infections, other autoimmune diseases, pregnancy or lactation. Clinical symptoms, serum thyroxine and TRAb, thyroid ultrasound, and orbital computed tomography formed the basis for the diagnoses. The first round of RT-PCR for the TCR CDR3 was performed with the HTBI primer set and the Qiagen OneStep RT-PCR kit. Most expanded thyroid clonotypes (frequency above 0.001) were also detected in blood, a finding suggesting that blood repertoires may reflect thyroid immune responses. In cross-validation, a model built on a 13 V-J signature told ophthalmopathy apart from stable hyperthyroidism with under 90% sensitivity and roughly 81% specificity, and in testing the same model reached 80%/75%. In validation, the model predicted progression to ophthalmopathy with roughly 70% sensitivity and approximately 74% specificity, a median of about 6.7 months before onset. TCR V-J signatures able to tell the groups apart were searched for in a discovery cohort of 100 patients, of whom more than 40 had Graves' ophthalmopathy and more than 55 had stable Graves' hyperthyroidism. Prospective prediction of ophthalmopathy was tested in an independent validation cohort consisting of fewer than 20 hyperthyroidism patients and more than 15 patients who later progressed to ophthalmopathy. The roughly 90 discovery patients were divided at random into training and test sets in a 7:3 ratio. The study also compared thyroid tissue and blood T-cell repertoires from five or six Graves' hyperthyroidism patients. Following sampling, methimazole starting at 30 mg daily was given to hyperthyroidism patients, and high-dose intravenous methylprednisolone was given to ophthalmopathy patients. A second multiplex PCR round built the libraries, followed by size selection and purification. Paired-end sequencing of the libraries was performed with 100 bp reads on an Illumina HiSeq2000. SOAPnuke was used to process the raw data, removing reads that contained adapters or uncalled bases, had a mean Phred below 15, or lacked an exact match to the constant primer or identifier. High-quality paired reads were merged with COPE v1.2.5, and unique nucleotide sequences were defined as clonotypes. Clonotypes were aligned to IMGT TRBV, TRBD and TRBJ reference segments using MiTCR v1.1. Analysis was restricted to V-J combinations with a frequency above 0.0001, which covered roughly 99% of repertoires. A TCS score was defined as the ratio of F50 (clonal expansion) to E x V (chaos), with BLOSUM62-based TCRdist applied between CDR3 peptides within each V-J. Welch's t-statistics and random forest reduced roughly 540 V-J features to roughly 13, which were used in a naive Bayes classifier (R e1071). No statistical method was used to fix the sample size in advance, and group allocation was not hidden from the investigators. The paper describes TCR Vbeta CDR3 sequencing of 120 to 150 peripheral blood samples, made up of under 50 ophthalmopathy patients, around 78 hyperthyroidism patients and some 17 progressor patients.

The receptor was isolated from a woman aged 25 to 39 with Graves disease. Donor details come from another sample of the same person, matched by shared clones. Here the chain combines TRBV24-1 and TRBJ2-1, with TRBD1 matching 9 junction bases. The sample was peripheral blood mononuclear cells (PBMCs), taken at new diagnosis, from a patient treated with antithyroid drugs. Here is the DNA: TGTGCCACCAGTGAGGGATGGGACAGGGAGCGGTTCTTC. Translated, this gives CATSEGWDRERFF.